The 24 T cell receptor beta chains given below trace back to one sample, sequenced in a study of T cell repertoires in cytomegalovirus infection. A single record per CDR3 protein comes from TCRdb applying MiXCR to the reads. The data hold 680,000 or so distinct CDR3 sequences, with 35% observed a single time. The specimen sequenced was PBMCs. These receptor sequences come from a human donor in good health (CMV status not recorded). Some clones in this sample may be carry-over from other donors' samples.

This chain connects TRBV5-1 to TRBJ2-1, with D maybe TRBD2 (5 bases). The V gene lost 5 bases and the J gene lost 3 bases, with 6 bases spanning the gap. Germline CDR1 reads SGHRS; CDR2 reads YFSETQ. The CDR3 sequence is 12 residues long. CDR3: CASRGGYNEQFF. The CDR3 DNA reads TGCGCCAGCAGAGGAGGCTACAATGAGCAGTTCTTC.

Worth noting for this clonotype: This may come from a read error, since a much larger clone is one base off. V usage is TRBV11-2 and J usage is TRBJ2-5, with TRBD1 as a possible D gene (5 bases). The ends were cut back, 5 bases at V and 5 bases at J, with 12 bases in the middle. The length of the CDR3 is 13 residues. Germline CDR1 reads SGHAT; CDR2 reads FQNNGV. The CDR3 is CASSLQVHETQYF. DNA for the CDR3: TGTGCCAGCAGCCTACAGGTCCACGAGACCCAGTACTTC.

This clonotype was detected only a few times. The DNA is omitted, as the CDR3 cannot be located on it reliably, and the CDR3 follows TCRdb's listing. This CDR3 reads CISVPEHLGTELPPLHF. The genes are TRBV7-5 and TRBJ1-6; the table's D gene call, TRBD1, was not cross checked with the DNA. TRBV7-5 is given as a pseudogene. The CDR3 spans 17 residues, counting both ends.

This clonotype was seen a handful of times. The V call is TRBV12-3 or TRBV12-4, the J call TRBJ1-6; no reliable D call. V was cut by 0 bases and J by 9 bases, with 9 bases left in between. The CDR3 sequence is 14 residues long. The CDR3 region is CASSLAGIGSPLHF. In nucleotides, the CDR3 is TGTGCCAGCAGTTTAGCGGGGATCGGTTCACCCCTCCACTTT.

This clonotype showed up just a few times. The genes are TRBV27 and TRBJ2-3; tentatively, D is TRBD2 (6 bases). CDR1 and CDR2 from the germline V gene are MNHEY and SMNVEV (reference sequence). The V end lost 8 bases, the J end lost 7 bases, and 16 bases lay between the germline ends. The CDR3 is made up of 13 amino acids. In nucleotides, the CDR3 is TGTGCCAGCGGGCGGGAAGCGATGAATACGCAGTATTTT. It is translated as CASGREAMNTQYF.

Details on this clonotype: A much larger clone is a single base away; this may be a read error. The chain joins TRBV12-3 or TRBV12-4 to TRBJ1-3; no firm D call. This CDR3 has 13 amino acids. CDR3 nucleotide sequence: TGTGCCAGCAGTTTGGTTGCTGGAAACACCCTATATTTT. Translating gives CASSLVAGNTLYF.

The V call is TRBV9, the J call TRBJ1-4; 9 nucleotides line up with TRBD1. The CDR3 is made up of 15 amino acids. Germline V gene lookup returns CDR1 SGDLS and CDR2 YYNGEE. J lost 8 bases, V lost 0 bases, and 5 bases had no gene match. In nucleotides, the CDR3 is TGTGCCAGCAGCGTAGAGGGACAGGGAACGGAAAAACTGTTTTTT. This encodes CASSVEGQGTEKLFF.

The chain uses TRBV4-1 and TRBJ2-1, with TRBD1 matching over 11 bases. The trim removed 0 bases at V and 6 bases at J, leaving 10 bases unmatched. Germline loops: CDR1 MGHRA, CDR2 YSYEKL. CDR3 length: 18 residues. Here the CDR3 reads CASSQDPVLGTGGNEQFF. CDR3 DNA sequence: TGCGCCAGCAGCCAAGATCCTGTCCTGGGGACAGGGGGCAATGAGCAGTTCTTC.

V gene TRBV7-2 combines with J gene TRBJ2-2; no clear D gene. Germline V gives CDR1 SGHTA, CDR2 FQGNSA. The CDR3 runs 15 residues. The V and J ends lost 2 bases and 7 bases respectively, with 14 bases between them. The CDR3 nucleotides read TGTGCCAGCAGCTTACAGGTCGACAAAAGCGGGGAGCTGTTTTTT. Amino acid sequence: CASSLQVDKSGELFF.

This clonotype appeared a few times. The chain recombines TRBV29-1 with TRBJ1-1; the D gene is possibly TRBD1 (5 bases). The germline gives CDR1 SQVTM, CDR2 ANQGSEA. CDR3 length equals 15 residues. The germline V and J ends were trimmed by 0 bases and 1 base, with 12 bases remaining between them. CDR3 sequence: CSVEDGDSWNTEAFF. The CDR3, as DNA: TGCAGCGTTGAAGACGGTGACAGTTGGAACACTGAAGCTTTCTTT.

The chain couples TRBV19 to TRBJ1-4, with a weak D call TRBD1 (5 bases). Germline CDR1 reads LNHDA; CDR2 reads SQIVND (reference sequence). The V end lost 3 bases, the J end lost 0 bases, and 23 bases lay between the germline ends. This CDR3 region has 20 residues. The CDR3 is CASSIGSAGRLVATNEKLFF. CDR3 nucleotides: TGTGCCAGTAGTATTGGTTCGGCAGGGAGGCTGGTTGCAACTAATGAAAAACTGTTTTTT.

Written as DNA, the CDR3 is TGTGCCAGCATTTGGAGTGGCCAGGGAGAGGGCTACACCTTC. It is translated as CASIWSGQGEGYTF. The V call is TRBV28, the J call TRBJ1-2, with D maybe TRBD1 (5 bases). Looked up from germline, CDR1 is MDHEN and CDR2 is SYDVKM. V was trimmed by 7 bases and J by 8 bases, leaving 20 bases between them. The CDR3 length is 14 residues.

This clonotype has only a few counts. This chain joins TRBV6-1 and TRBJ2-3; D uncertain. Germline CDR1 is MNHNS and CDR2 is SASEGT. The V and J ends lost 6 bases and 0 bases respectively, with 13 bases between them. The CDR3 is 15 amino acids. The chain's CDR3 is CASRLLSVSTDTQYF. The CDR3 nucleotides are TGTGCCAGCAGACTACTTTCTGTCAGCACAGATACGCAGTATTTT.

The chain uses TRBV20-1 and TRBJ2-1; a possible D gene is TRBD2 (6 bases). CDR3 length: 15 amino acids. Trimming removed 6 bases from V and 0 bases from J, with 15 bases in between. Germline-derived CDR1 and CDR2 are DFQATT and SNEGSKA (reference sequence). In nucleotides, the CDR3 is TGCAGTGCCACAAGGCGGCGGGGCTCCTACAATGAGCAGTTCTTC. Protein sequence: CSATRRRGSYNEQFF.

This rearrangement joins TRBV7-3 to TRBJ2-3; 7 nucleotides line up with TRBD1. Germline V gene data show CDR1 as SGHTA and CDR2 as FQGTGA. This CDR3 is 17 amino acids long. V lost 5 bases and J lost 5; bases outside the gene matches: 16. The CDR3 bases are TGTGCCAGCAGCGAAATCCCCGCTAGCCCAGGGGGAGATACGCAGTATTTT. Amino acids: CASSEIPASPGGDTQYF. Drawing the rest from reference TRBV7-3 and TRBJ2-3, the complete variable domain is GAGVSQTPSNKVTEKGKYVELRCDPISGHTALYWYRQSLGQGPEFLIYFQGTGAADDSGLPNDRFFAVRPEGSVSTLKIQRTERGDSAVYLCASSEIPASPGGDTQYFGPGTRLTVL.

V usage is TRBV7-8 and J usage is TRBJ1-5; no reliable D call. CDR3 length equals 15 residues. Trimming took off 6 bases at V and 3 bases at J, with 15 bases between the two ends. Germline V CDR1 and CDR2: SGHVS, FQNEAQ. The CDR3 DNA sequence: TGTGCCAGCAGTCTCTTTCCGGGGTACAATCAGCCCCAGCATTTT. It yields the protein CASSLFPGYNQPQHF. Combining the CDR3 with reference TRBV7-8 and TRBJ1-5 gives the whole variable domain GAGVSQSPRYKVAKRGQDVALRCDPISGHVSLFWYQQALGQGPEFLTYFQNEAQLDKSGLPSDRFFAERPEGSVSTLKIQRTQQEDSAVYLCASSLFPGYNQPQHFGDGTRLSIL.

In the case of this clonotype: At one end, the junction sequence differs from germline, possibly due to a read error. This chain joins TRBV4-2 and TRBJ1-4; D possibly corresponds to TRBD1 (5 bases). The CDR3 consists of 15 residues. CDR1 LGHNA and CDR2 YNFKEQ come from the germline V gene. The CDR3 DNA is TGTGACAGCAGCCAAAGTCGCAGGGAGAATGAAAAACTGTTTTTT. Protein sequence: CDSSQSRRENEKLFF.

This clonotype showed up just a few times. The chain couples TRBV7-2 to TRBJ1-1; D not resolved. V shed 5 bases and J shed 1 base, with 8 bases lying between them. The length of the CDR3 is 13 residues. Germline V gene data show CDR1 as SGHTA and CDR2 as FQGNSA. CDR3 nucleotides: TGTGCCAGCAGCACGCGACAGAACACTGAAGCTTTCTTT. It encodes CASSTRQNTEAFF.

In its sample, this clonotype was seen a few times. The gene calls are TRBV12-3 or TRBV12-4 and TRBJ2-7; 10 nucleotides line up with TRBD1. Trimming removed 2 bases from V and 2 bases from J; junction bases left unmatched: 3. The CDR3 covers 15 residues. CDR3 nucleotides: TGTGCCAGCAGTTTAAGGACAGGGGGTACCTACGAGCAGTACTTC. Translating gives CASSLRTGGTYEQYF.

CDR3 bases: TGTGCCAGCAGCTTGGCTAATTCACCCCTCCACTTT. Residues: CASSLANSPLHF. This chain uses TRBV7-2 with TRBJ1-6; D gene uncertain. Germline CDR1 and CDR2: SGHTA and FQGNSA. Between the trimmed V and J ends, which lost 3 bases and 6 bases, there was a span of 3 bases. The CDR3 has 12 residues.

The gene calls are TRBV12-3 or TRBV12-4 and TRBJ1-1; D perhaps matches TRBD1 (5 bases). Trimming stripped 5 bases from V and 5 bases from J, with 27 bases between. The CDR3 consists of 18 residues. CDR3 protein: CASSQSSPPTGVRTEAFF. The CDR3, as DNA: TGTGCCAGCAGTCAATCTTCCCCCCCCACGGGGGTGCGGACTGAAGCTTTCTTT.

The chain recombines TRBV28 with TRBJ1-2, with 11 bases that match TRBD1. The CDR3 extends over 13 amino acids. The germline CDR1 and CDR2 sequences are MDHEN and SYDVKM. The V and J ends lost 10 bases and 7 bases, in that order; junction bases with no gene match: 8. The CDR3 spells CATATDRGLGYTF. The CDR3 bases are TGTGCCACCGCTACGGACAGGGGGCTTGGCTACACCTTC.

This clonotype has only a few counts. This chain joins TRBV30 and TRBJ1-2, with 8 bases that match TRBD1. Trimming at V came to 0 bases and at J to 2 bases, leaving 5 bases not matched to a gene. Germline V lookup: CDR1 GTSNPN, CDR2 SVGIG (reference sequence). CDR3 length: 15 residues. The CDR3 region is CAWSVQGGENYGYTF. The CDR3, as DNA: TGTGCCTGGAGTGTACAGGGGGGGGAAAACTATGGCTACACCTTC.

This chain joins TRBV11-1 and TRBJ2-5; D possibly corresponds to TRBD1 (5 bases). The CDR3 spans 14 residues. The V gene's germline CDR1 is SGHAT and CDR2 FQDESV (reference sequence). The V end lost 0 bases, the J end lost 1 base, and 6 bases lay between the germline ends. CDR3 sequence: CASSLATAQETQYF. The CDR3 bases are TGTGCCAGCAGCTTAGCGACAGCCCAAGAGACCCAGTACTTC.